The following is a T cell receptor (beta chain) sequence with its context. Germline assignment: CDR1 WSHSY and CDR2 SAAADI. V was cut by 6 bases and J by 4 bases, with 18 bases left in between. The CDR3 consists of 16 residues. This entry comes from a study of blood T cell repertoires in COVID-19. About the research overall: There were acute and convalescent COVID-19 samples, and they came from the United States, Italy and Spain. The analysed material was cDNA or gDNA that came from T cells, B-cell-depleted T cells, or PBMCs.

Authors' analysis steps: Amplifying reference gene primers gave estimates of nucleated cell counts. Assay used: immunoSEQ multiplex PCR; TCRdb lists only in-frame clones, some missing. The D gene and trimming were derived from the DNA, and the V and J assignments and clone size from that table. This table has about 100,000 clones, more than 80% appearing once. The V gene is TRBV10-2, the J gene TRBJ2-2; maybe TRBD2 (6 bases). Sequenced sample: peripheral blood. This sequence originates from a man aged 40-50 years with active or convalescent COVID-19. The CDR3, as DNA: TGCGCCAGCAGGGTAGCGGATCGGGCGGCCACCGGGGAGCTGTTTTTT. The encoded protein is CASRVADRAATGELFF.